This is a list of T cell receptor beta chains from one sample in a study of PD-1 blockade in classical Hodgkin lymphoma. Clones were sequenced by immunoSEQ multiplex PCR, and TCRdb holds only the in-frame ones, with some missing. The sample shows some 86,000 clones, 90% of them seen only once. Sequencing was performed on peripheral blood mononuclear cells (PBMCs), taken before the fourth cycle of nivolumab. All receptors come from a human donor with classical Hodgkin lymphoma. CDR3s include the opening cysteine and the closing phenylalanine or tryptophan. Fields, in order: V gene, J gene, clone size, D gene, CDR3 DNA, CDR3 protein. The D gene is left open where the match is weak. The listing skips clone size in some rows; elsewhere it reads once, few, many or a size class.

v_call: TRBV5-6; j_call: TRBJ1-2; clone_size: .; d_call: TRBD1; cdr3_nt: TGTGCCAGCAGCTTGCCGGGACAGGATAGATATGGCTACACCTTC; cdr3_aa: CASSLPGQDRYGYTF
v_call: TRBV19; j_call: TRBJ2-5; clone_size: once; d_call: TRBD2; cdr3_nt: TGTGCCAGTAGTATACTTGGACTAGCGGGGAAAGAGACCCAGTACTTC; cdr3_aa: CASSILGLAGKETQYF
v_call: TRBV7-9; j_call: TRBJ2-1; clone_size: once; d_call: TRBD1; cdr3_nt: TGTGCCAGCAGCCATCGACAGGGGGTAAGCTCCTACAATGAGCAGTTCTTC; cdr3_aa: CASSHRQGVSSYNEQFF
v_call: TRBV30; j_call: TRBJ1-6; clone_size: few; d_call: TRBD1; cdr3_nt: TGTGCCTACCGGACAGGGGGTAATTCACCCCTCCACTTT; cdr3_aa: CAYRTGGNSPLHF
v_call: TRBV7-8; j_call: TRBJ1-3; clone_size: .; d_call: TRBD1; cdr3_nt: TGTGCCAGCAGCTTGACAGGGAGCTCCGGAAACACCATATATTTT; cdr3_aa: CASSLTGSSGNTIYF
v_call: TRBV27; j_call: TRBJ2-5; clone_size: once; d_call: .; cdr3_nt: TGTGCCAGCAGTTTATCGAGGTACCCGCAAGAGACCCAGTACTTC; cdr3_aa: CASSLSRYPQETQYF
v_call: TRBV29-1; j_call: TRBJ2-7; clone_size: .; d_call: TRBD1; cdr3_nt: TGCAGCGCCCGGGGACAGGGGCCCTACGAGCAGTACTTC; cdr3_aa: CSARGQGPYEQYF
v_call: TRBV30; j_call: TRBJ2-7; clone_size: .; d_call: .; cdr3_nt: TGTGCCTGGAGGGCGGGGAGCTCCTACGAGCAGTACTTC; cdr3_aa: CAWRAGSSYEQYF
v_call: TRBV2; j_call: TRBJ2-2; clone_size: once; d_call: TRBD2; cdr3_nt: TGTGCCAGCAGGGGAGGACTAGCCTACACCGGGGAGCTGTTTTTT; cdr3_aa: CASRGGLAYTGELFF
v_call: TRBV7-9; j_call: TRBJ1-5; clone_size: few; d_call: .; cdr3_nt: TGTGCCAGCAGCCTCCTTAGCAATCAGCCCCAGCATTTT; cdr3_aa: CASSLLSNQPQHF
v_call: TRBV6-6; j_call: TRBJ1-2; clone_size: .; d_call: .; cdr3_nt: TGTGCCAGCACTTCTTATTCAACCGCGGATGGCTACACCTTC; cdr3_aa: CASTSYSTADGYTF
v_call: TRBV5-6; j_call: TRBJ2-2; clone_size: .; d_call: TRBD1; cdr3_nt: TGTGCCAGCAGCTACGACAGGGGGAACACCGGGGAGCTGTTTTTT; cdr3_aa: CASSYDRGNTGELFF
v_call: TRBV6-1; j_call: TRBJ2-5; clone_size: .; d_call: .; cdr3_nt: TGTGCCAGCAGTGATCCCTCCTCGACACAGAGATACCAAGAGACCCAGTACTTC; cdr3_aa: CASSDPSSTQRYQETQYF
v_call: TRBV2; j_call: TRBJ2-3; clone_size: .; d_call: .; cdr3_nt: TGTGCCAGCAGGCAGGGCCTTTCAGATACGCAGTATTTT; cdr3_aa: CASRQGLSDTQYF
v_call: TRBV7-2; j_call: TRBJ2-3; clone_size: .; d_call: .; cdr3_nt: TGTGCCAGCAGCTTACCCCCAGATACGCAGTATTTT; cdr3_aa: CASSLPPDTQYF
v_call: TRBV30; j_call: TRBJ2-6; clone_size: once; d_call: .; cdr3_nt: TGTGCCTGGAGAAACGGGGCCAACGTCCTGACTTTC; cdr3_aa: CAWRNGANVLTF
v_call: TRBV10-3; j_call: TRBJ2-4; clone_size: .; d_call: .; cdr3_nt: TGTGCCATCAGTGAGGATCAGGGTCTAGCCAAAAACATTCAGTACTTC; cdr3_aa: CAISEDQGLAKNIQYF
v_call: TRBV20-1; j_call: TRBJ2-3; clone_size: .; d_call: .; cdr3_nt: TGCAGTGCTAGAGTGGATACGCAGTATTTT; cdr3_aa: CSARVDTQYF
v_call: TRBV4-1; j_call: TRBJ2-7; clone_size: .; d_call: TRBD2; cdr3_nt: TGCGCCAGCAGCCAAGATCCTAGCGGGACCCTCTCCTACGAGCAGTACTTC; cdr3_aa: CASSQDPSGTLSYEQYF
v_call: TRBV5-1; j_call: TRBJ2-3; clone_size: .; d_call: .; cdr3_nt: TGCGCCAGCAGCTTGGACGGGCGGGGGCAGGGGGATACGCAGTATTTT; cdr3_aa: CASSLDGRGQGDTQYF
v_call: TRBV6-1; j_call: TRBJ2-6; clone_size: .; d_call: .; cdr3_nt: TGTGCCAGCAGTGATCTGGGGTACGTCGTCCTGACTTTC; cdr3_aa: CASSDLGYVVLTF
v_call: TRBV20-1; j_call: TRBJ1-4; clone_size: .; d_call: TRBD1; cdr3_nt: TGCAGTGCTCGGACAGGCGAAAAACTGTTTTTT; cdr3_aa: CSARTGEKLFF
v_call: TRBV7-9; j_call: TRBJ2-2; clone_size: .; d_call: .; cdr3_nt: TGTGCCAGCAGCGGCGCGGGGGACACGAACACCGGGGAGCTGTTTTTT; cdr3_aa: CASSGAGDTNTGELFF
v_call: TRBV19; j_call: TRBJ2-1; clone_size: once; d_call: .; cdr3_nt: TGTGCCAGTAGTATACTGAGGGAAGGTGAGCAGTTCTTC; cdr3_aa: CASSILREGEQFF
v_call: TRBV19; j_call: TRBJ1-1; clone_size: once; d_call: TRBD1; cdr3_nt: TGTGCCAGTAGCCGGACAGGGAACACTGAAGCTTTCTTT; cdr3_aa: CASSRTGNTEAFF
v_call: TRBV7-3; j_call: TRBJ2-1; clone_size: .; d_call: .; cdr3_nt: TGTGCCAGCAGCTTAGGAAGTCTCAATGAGCAGTTCTTC; cdr3_aa: CASSLGSLNEQFF
v_call: TRBV21-1; j_call: TRBJ2-3; clone_size: .; d_call: .; cdr3_nt: TGTGCCAGCAGCAAGGGCAACGGAGGACACACAGATACGCAGTATTTT; cdr3_aa: CASSKGNGGHTDTQYF
v_call: TRBV7-9; j_call: TRBJ1-6; clone_size: .; d_call: .; cdr3_nt: TGTGCCAGCAGCTTAGCGGCCAAGGACTGGGGTTCACCCCTCCACTTT; cdr3_aa: CASSLAAKDWGSPLHF
v_call: TRBV10-3; j_call: TRBJ1-5; clone_size: .; d_call: .; cdr3_nt: TGTGCCATCAGTGAGGGGGCGATAATCCAGCCCCAGCATTTT; cdr3_aa: CAISEGAIIQPQHF
v_call: TRBV5-4; j_call: TRBJ2-5; clone_size: .; d_call: .; cdr3_nt: TGTGCCAGCAGCTTGGACAGGGAAGGGCAGACCCAGTACTTC; cdr3_aa: CASSLDREGQTQYF
v_call: TRBV10-3; j_call: TRBJ1-2; clone_size: .; d_call: TRBD1; cdr3_nt: TGTGCCAGCAGCGAACAGGGGGCCATGGATGGCTACACCTTC; cdr3_aa: CASSEQGAMDGYTF
v_call: TRBV28; j_call: TRBJ1-1; clone_size: .; d_call: TRBD1; cdr3_nt: TGTGCCAGCAGTCTATTGACAGGGCAGACTGAAGCTTTCTTT; cdr3_aa: CASSLLTGQTEAFF
v_call: TRBV30; j_call: TRBJ2-3; clone_size: .; d_call: TRBD1; cdr3_nt: TGTGCCTGGAGCCTAGAAGGGACAGGGGGCTACGGTACGCAGTATTTT; cdr3_aa: CAWSLEGTGGYGTQYF
v_call: TRBV5-5; j_call: TRBJ2-1; clone_size: .; d_call: .; cdr3_nt: TGTGCCAGCAGCCTTGGAAGGGGGGCCGTGGATGAGCAGTTCTTC; cdr3_aa: CASSLGRGAVDEQFF
v_call: TRBV28; j_call: TRBJ1-1; clone_size: few; d_call: .; cdr3_nt: TGTGCCAGCAGTTTGGCCCTACAGGGCACTGAAGCTTTCTTT; cdr3_aa: CASSLALQGTEAFF
v_call: TRBV6-5; j_call: TRBJ2-5; clone_size: .; d_call: .; cdr3_nt: TGTGCCAGCGGCCCTGAGTACCAAGAGACCCAGTACTTC; cdr3_aa: CASGPEYQETQYF
v_call: TRBV2; j_call: TRBJ2-7; clone_size: .; d_call: .; cdr3_nt: TGTGCCAGCAGTGGCAGGGGCGAGCAGTACTTC; cdr3_aa: CASSGRGEQYF
v_call: TRBV5-3; j_call: TRBJ1-1; clone_size: .; d_call: .; cdr3_nt: TGTGCCAGAAGCTTGGAGGGGGGACGGATGAACACTGAAGCTTTCTTT; cdr3_aa: CARSLEGGRMNTEAFF
v_call: TRBV6-5; j_call: TRBJ1-3; clone_size: .; d_call: .; cdr3_nt: TGTGCCAGCCGGGGCACTGGAAACACCATATATTTT; cdr3_aa: CASRGTGNTIYF
v_call: TRBV23-1; j_call: TRBJ2-5; clone_size: .; d_call: .; cdr3_nt: TGCGCCAGCAGTCTACCCCCTCTGGGGGGTTGCGGTCAAGAGACCCAGTACTTC; cdr3_aa: CASSLPPLGGCGQETQYF
v_call: TRBV9; j_call: TRBJ2-1; clone_size: .; d_call: TRBD2; cdr3_nt: TGTGCCAGCAGCCGCCGCGGGAGCGGTAACAATGAGCAGTTCTTC; cdr3_aa: CASSRRGSGNNEQFF
v_call: TRBV7-8; j_call: TRBJ2-2; clone_size: .; d_call: .; cdr3_nt: TGTGCCAGCAGCCTCGGGACAACGAGCACCGGGGAGCTGTTTTTT; cdr3_aa: CASSLGTTSTGELFF
v_call: TRBV7-9; j_call: TRBJ2-7; clone_size: .; d_call: .; cdr3_nt: TGTGCCAGCAGCTTAGTAAGGGACTCTTACTATTACGAGCAGTACTTC; cdr3_aa: CASSLVRDSYYYEQYF
v_call: TRBV6-5; j_call: TRBJ2-1; clone_size: .; d_call: TRBD2; cdr3_nt: TGTGCCAGCAATCGGGCGGGGGGGAACAATGAGCAGTTCTTC; cdr3_aa: CASNRAGGNNEQFF
v_call: TRBV5-6; j_call: TRBJ2-7; clone_size: .; d_call: .; cdr3_nt: TGTGCCAGCAGCGAAGACCCCGGGACCCTCTCCTACGAGCAGTACTTC; cdr3_aa: CASSEDPGTLSYEQYF
v_call: TRBV2; j_call: TRBJ1-1; clone_size: .; d_call: .; cdr3_nt: TGTGCCAGCAGTACATATATGGGATCCACTGAAGCTTTCTTT; cdr3_aa: CASSTYMGSTEAFF
v_call: TRBV2; j_call: TRBJ1-2; clone_size: .; d_call: TRBD1; cdr3_nt: TGTGCCAGCACCTCGGACAGGAACTATGGCTACACCTTC; cdr3_aa: CASTSDRNYGYTF
v_call: TRBV6-5; j_call: TRBJ2-1; clone_size: .; d_call: .; cdr3_nt: TGTGCCAGCACTATTGACTGGGGGACTGGTGAGCAGTTCTTC; cdr3_aa: CASTIDWGTGEQFF
v_call: TRBV4-1; j_call: TRBJ2-7; clone_size: once; d_call: TRBD1; cdr3_nt: TGCGCCAGCAGCCCAAGTAGTCAGGGGGCAGGCGAGCAGTACTTC; cdr3_aa: CASSPSSQGAGEQYF
v_call: TRBV19; j_call: TRBJ1-4; clone_size: .; d_call: .; cdr3_nt: TGTGCCAGTAGCAAGACAGCCGATAATGAAAAACTGTTTTTT; cdr3_aa: CASSKTADNEKLFF
v_call: TRBV5-1; j_call: TRBJ2-7; clone_size: once; d_call: .; cdr3_nt: TGCGCCAGCAGTCAAGACGCTGTCTACGAGCAGTACTTC; cdr3_aa: CASSQDAVYEQYF
v_call: TRBV10-2; j_call: TRBJ2-1; clone_size: once; d_call: .; cdr3_nt: TGCGCCACAGTTGGTAGTTACAATGAGCAGTTCTTC; cdr3_aa: CATVGSYNEQFF
v_call: TRBV7-8; j_call: TRBJ2-7; clone_size: .; d_call: .; cdr3_nt: TGTGCCAGCAGCGCCGGGGCCTACGAGCAGTACTTC; cdr3_aa: CASSAGAYEQYF
v_call: TRBV21-1; j_call: TRBJ1-5; clone_size: .; d_call: .; cdr3_nt: TGTGCCAGCAGCATACAACGACCCTCGGGGGCGCGGATTCAGCCCCAGCATTTT; cdr3_aa: CASSIQRPSGARIQPQHF
v_call: TRBV27; j_call: TRBJ2-5; clone_size: .; d_call: TRBD2; cdr3_nt: TGTGCCAGCAGTAACCCTGTAGCGGGGGGCTACCAAGAGACCCAGTACTTC; cdr3_aa: CASSNPVAGGYQETQYF
v_call: TRBV10-1; j_call: TRBJ2-7; clone_size: .; d_call: TRBD1; cdr3_nt: TGCGCCAGCAGGGGGACAGCTATTTCCTACGAGCAGTACTTC; cdr3_aa: CASRGTAISYEQYF
v_call: TRBV5-5; j_call: TRBJ2-1; clone_size: .; d_call: .; cdr3_nt: TGTGCCAGCAGCTTGAGGAGGGGGGACTCCTACAATGAGCAGTTCTTC; cdr3_aa: CASSLRRGDSYNEQFF
v_call: TRBV18; j_call: TRBJ2-6; clone_size: .; d_call: .; cdr3_nt: TGTGCCAGCTCACCCAGCACTGGGGCCAACGTCCTGACTTTC; cdr3_aa: CASSPSTGANVLTF